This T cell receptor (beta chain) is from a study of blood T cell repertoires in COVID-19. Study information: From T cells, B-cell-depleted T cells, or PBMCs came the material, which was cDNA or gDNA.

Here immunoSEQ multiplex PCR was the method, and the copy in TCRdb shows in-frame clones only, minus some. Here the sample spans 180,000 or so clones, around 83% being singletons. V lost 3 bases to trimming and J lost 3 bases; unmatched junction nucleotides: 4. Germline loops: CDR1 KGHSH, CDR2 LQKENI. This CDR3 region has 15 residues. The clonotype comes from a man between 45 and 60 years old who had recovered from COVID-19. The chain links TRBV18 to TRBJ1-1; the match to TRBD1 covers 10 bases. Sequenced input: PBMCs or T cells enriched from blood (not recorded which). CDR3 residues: CASSPADRGDTEAFF. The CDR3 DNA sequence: TGTGCCAGCTCACCTGCGGACAGGGGGGACACTGAAGCTTTCTTT.